These 18 T cell receptor beta chains were sequenced from one sample in a study of CD8+CD57+ T cells in acquired aplastic anemia. For CDR3 and TCR beta VDJ profiling, genomic DNA was the template used. TCRdb re-derived calls from the reads in MiXCR, one entry per CDR3 protein. The top ten hold around 2.9% of the sample, which has about 160,000 distinct CDR3 sequences, around 48% seen once. Patients picked for sequencing had shown CD8+CD57+ cell expansion detected by flow cytometry. The specimen sequenced was sorted CD4+, CD8+, or CD8+CD57+ T cells (not recorded which) from PBMCs. The receptors here all came from a human donor with aplastic anemia.

This clonotype was counted a single time. This rearrangement joins TRBV14 to TRBJ1-1, with 7 bases fitting TRBD1. Germline V gene sequence: CDR1 SGHDN, CDR2 FVKESK. This CDR3 is 14 amino acids long. This CDR3 is CARPIQGLNTEAFF. In DNA form, the CDR3 reads TGTGCTAGACCCATACAGGGGTTGAACACTGAAGCTTTCTTT.

There are many counts of this clonotype. The rearrangement links TRBV7-9 to TRBJ2-1, with D uncertain. The V end was cut by 3 bases, the J end by 6 bases, with 3 bases between. This CDR3 has 11 amino acids. Germline CDR1 reads SEHNR; CDR2 reads FQNEAQ (reference sequence). CDR3 nucleotides: TGTGCCAGCAGCTTCGTCAATGAGCAGTTCTTC. It is translated as CASSFVNEQFF.

The chain has TRBV10-3 and TRBJ2-7; 8 positions agree with TRBD1. Germline V gene sequence: CDR1 ENHRY, CDR2 SYGVKD. J gave up 0 bases and V 6 bases, and 7 bases lay outside the gene matches. The CDR3 totals 15 residues. This CDR3 reads CAIRSTGVSSYEQYF. The CDR3, as DNA: TGTGCCATCAGATCGACAGGGGTCTCCTCCTACGAGCAGTACTTC.

The J gene is TRBJ2-7, the V gene TRBV28, with D perhaps matching TRBD1 (5 bases). Germline loops: CDR1 MDHEN, CDR2 SYDVKM. The germline V and J ends were trimmed by 6 bases and 2 bases, with 20 bases remaining between them. CDR3 size: 16 residues. CDR3 DNA sequence: TGTGCCAGCAGACAAATTAGGGGCAGGCCCGCCTACGAGCAGTACTTC. Amino acid sequence: CASRQIRGRPAYEQYF. Filled out from reference TRBV28 and TRBJ2-7, the complete variable domain reads DVKVTQSSRYLVKRTGEKVFLECVQDMDHENMFWYRQDPGLGLRLIYFSYDVKMKEKGDIPEGYSVSREKKERFSLILESASTNQTSMYLCASRQIRGRPAYEQYFGPGTRLTVT.

The V gene is TRBV25-1, the J gene TRBJ2-1, with D tentatively TRBD1 (6 bases). Trimming left V 3 bases short and J 9 bases short, with 18 bases between. CDR3 size: 15 residues. Germline CDR1 is MGHDK and CDR2 is SYGVNS. The CDR3 sequence: CASSDPGHLSGEQFF. CDR3 bases: TGTGCCAGCAGTGATCCGGGACACCTTTCCGGTGAGCAGTTCTTC.

This chain uses TRBV10-3 with TRBJ2-5; TRBD1 matches at 7 bases. Germline V gene lookup returns CDR1 ENHRY and CDR2 SYGVKD. CDR3 length equals 15 residues. V trimming: 5 bases; J trimming: 3 bases; junction bases outside the gene matches: 9. CDR3 sequence (DNA): TGTGCCATCAGTCCGGGACAGAGGCCAGAAGAGACCCAGTACTTC. Translated, it gives CAISPGQRPEETQYF.

This chain connects TRBV24-1 to TRBJ2-5, with D unresolved. Trimming removed 1 base at V and 2 bases at J, with 4 bases between. Germline CDR1 is KGHDR and CDR2 is SFDVKD. The CDR3 extends over 13 amino acids. This CDR3 is CATSDFGQETQYF. CDR3 sequence (DNA): TGTGCCACCAGTGATTTTGGGCAAGAGACCCAGTACTTC.

This rearrangement joins TRBV19 to TRBJ2-5; possible D gene TRBD2, 6 bases. Trimming left V 3 bases short and J 3 bases short, with 11 bases between. Germline assignment: CDR1 LNHDA and CDR2 SQIVND (reference sequence). This CDR3 contains 14 residues. The CDR3, as DNA: TGTGCCAGTAGTATTTTTCGGGGGAAAGAGACCCAGTACTTC. This sequence encodes CASSIFRGKETQYF.

The sample holds many counts of this clonotype. The chain couples TRBV19 to TRBJ1-5, with 9 nucleotides matching TRBD1. V shed 9 bases, J shed 0 bases, and the junction held 6 bases outside the gene matches. This CDR3 region has 15 residues. Per the germline V gene, CDR1 is LNHDA and CDR2 is SQIVND (reference sequence). The CDR3 bases are TGTGCCAGCCGGACAGGGGATTATAGCAATCAGCCCCAGCATTTT. Residues: CASRTGDYSNQPQHF.

This clonotype was seen many times. The chain recombines TRBV19 with TRBJ2-3; D gene ambiguous. V shed 5 bases and J shed 2 bases, with 8 bases lying between them. The germline V gene has CDR1 LNHDA and CDR2 SQIVND (reference sequence). This CDR3 contains 13 residues. The DNA of the CDR3 is TGTGCCAGTAGTCCGGGCCACACAGATACGCAGTATTTT. Protein sequence: CASSPGHTDTQYF.

This clonotype was seen repeatedly, ten times or more. V and J are TRBV5-1 and TRBJ1-5, with D possibly matching TRBD1 (6 bases). Per the germline V gene, CDR1 is SGHRS and CDR2 is YFSETQ. V was pared by 1 base and J by 5 bases, with 10 bases between. The CDR3 runs 14 residues. CDR3 protein: CASSLRAGDQPQHF. Written as DNA, the CDR3 is TGCGCCAGCAGCTTGCGGGCAGGGGATCAGCCCCAGCATTTT.

J is TRBJ1-1 and V is TRBV7-6; 7 bases line up with TRBD1. Germline CDR1 reads SGHVS; CDR2 reads FNYEAQ. The trim removed 3 bases at V and 1 base at J, leaving 2 bases unmatched. This CDR3 contains 14 residues. The CDR3 DNA reads as TGTGCCAGCAGCTTCGACAGGGCGAACACTGAAGCTTTCTTT. Protein product: CASSFDRANTEAFF.

V is TRBV25-1 and J is TRBJ1-1; weak D call: TRBD1 (6 bases). Trimming removed 10 bases from V and 1 base from J, with 10 bases in between. Germline V gene sequence: CDR1 MGHDK, CDR2 SYGVNS. The CDR3 totals 12 residues. This CDR3 is CATVQGNTEAFF. Written as DNA, the CDR3 is TGTGCCACCGTACAGGGGAACACTGAAGCTTTCTTT.

This clonotype appeared many times. This chain uses TRBV30 with TRBJ2-7; the D is unclear. V shed 1 base and J shed 4 bases, with 5 bases lying between them. CDR1 and CDR2 (germline): GTSNPN, SVGIG (reference sequence). The CDR3 spans 11 residues. CDR3 in amino acids: CAWSARYEQYF. The CDR3 DNA sequence: TGTGCCTGGAGTGCTCGGTACGAGCAGTACTTC.

The V and J genes are TRBV24-1 and TRBJ2-3; D not resolved. Trimming cost V 3 bases and J 6 bases, with 9 bases left between them. The germline V gene has CDR1 KGHDR and CDR2 SFDVKD. CDR3 size: 13 residues. CDR3 bases: TGTGCCACCAGTGATCCTCCCTTGGATACGCAGTATTTT. Translation: CATSDPPLDTQYF.

The rearrangement links TRBV11-2 to TRBJ2-7, with 14 bases lining up with TRBD2. Germline trimming cut 2 bases from V and 4 bases from J; bases unmatched to any gene: 10. Germline lookup yields CDR1 SGHAT and CDR2 FQNNGV. This CDR3 is 18 amino acids long. CDR3 coding DNA: TGTGCCAGCAGCTTACCCGGGACTAGCGGGAGTGGTGTTTACGAGCAGTACTTC. It encodes CASSLPGTSGSGVYEQYF. Together with reference TRBV11-2 and TRBJ2-7, the CDR3 gives the full variable domain: EAGVAQSPRYKIIEKRQSVAFWCNPISGHATLYWYQQILGQGPKLLIQFQNNGVVDDSQLPKDRFSAERLKGVDSTLKIQPAKLEDSAVYLCASSLPGTSGSGVYEQYFGPGTRLTVT.

The rearrangement links TRBV7-9 to TRBJ2-5; D ambiguous. Germline V gene sequence: CDR1 SEHNR, CDR2 FQNEAQ (reference sequence). V gave up 4 bases and J gave up 2 bases, with 8 bases separating them. This CDR3 spans 13 amino acids. CDR3 sequence reads: CASSYTDQETQYF. CDR3 in DNA: TGTGCCAGCAGCTATACTGATCAAGAGACCCAGTACTTC.

The chain is built from TRBV10-3 and TRBJ2-7; D tentatively reads TRBD1 or TRBD2 (5 bases each). The germline V and J ends were trimmed by 4 bases and 3 bases, with 10 bases remaining between them. The germline gives CDR1 ENHRY, CDR2 SYGVKD. This CDR3 is built from 13 residues. The CDR3 DNA follows: TGTGCCATCAGTGCGAGGGACGGCTACGAGCAGTACTTC. Translation gives CAISARDGYEQYF.